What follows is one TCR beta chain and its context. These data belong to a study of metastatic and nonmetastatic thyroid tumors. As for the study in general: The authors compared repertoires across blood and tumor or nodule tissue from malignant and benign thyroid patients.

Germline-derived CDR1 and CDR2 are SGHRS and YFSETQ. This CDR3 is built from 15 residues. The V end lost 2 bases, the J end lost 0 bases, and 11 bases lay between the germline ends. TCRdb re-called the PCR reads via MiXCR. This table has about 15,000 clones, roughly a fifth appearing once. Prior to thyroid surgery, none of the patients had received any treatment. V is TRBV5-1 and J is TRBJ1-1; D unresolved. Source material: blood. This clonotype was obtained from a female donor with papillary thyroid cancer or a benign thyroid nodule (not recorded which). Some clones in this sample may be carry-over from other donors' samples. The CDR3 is CASSFQANMNTEAFF. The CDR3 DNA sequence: TGCGCCAGCAGCTTCCAGGCTAATATGAACACTGAAGCTTTCTTT.